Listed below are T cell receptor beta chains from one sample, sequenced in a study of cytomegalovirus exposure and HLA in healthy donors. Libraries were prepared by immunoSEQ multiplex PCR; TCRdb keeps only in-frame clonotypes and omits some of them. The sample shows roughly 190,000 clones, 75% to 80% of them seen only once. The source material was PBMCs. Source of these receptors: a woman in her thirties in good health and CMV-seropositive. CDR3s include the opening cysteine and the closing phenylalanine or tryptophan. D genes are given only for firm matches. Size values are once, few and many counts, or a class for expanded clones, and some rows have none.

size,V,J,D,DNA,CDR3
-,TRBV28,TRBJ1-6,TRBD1,TGTGCCAGCAGGCAGATCGGGACAGGGAAGAATTCACCCCTCCACTTT,CASRQIGTGKNSPLHF
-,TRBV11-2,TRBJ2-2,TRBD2,TGTGCCAGCAGCTTGAGCGGGGGGCCTACCGGGGAGCTGTTTTTT,CASSLSGGPTGELFF
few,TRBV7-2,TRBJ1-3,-,TGTGCCAGCAGCTTATCCCAGTCGCTTGGCACCATATATTTT,CASSLSQSLGTIYF
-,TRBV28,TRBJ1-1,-,TGTGCCAGCAGTTCCCCCGGGATTCCGAACACTGAAGCTTTCTTT,CASSSPGIPNTEAFF
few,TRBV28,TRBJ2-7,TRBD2,TGTGCCAGCAGATTGACCGGGGGGACCTACGAGCAGTACTTC,CASRLTGGTYEQYF
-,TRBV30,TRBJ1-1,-,TGTGCCTGGGCGGGGGATCTGAACACTGAAGCTTTCTTT,CAWAGDLNTEAFF
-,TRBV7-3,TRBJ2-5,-,TGTGCCAGCAGCTCCGACACACTGGGGACCCAGTACTTC,CASSSDTLGTQYF
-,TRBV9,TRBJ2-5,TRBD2,TGTGCCAGCAGCGTAGGTGTAGCGGGGGGAAACTTGGAGACCCAGTACTTC,CASSVGVAGGNLETQYF
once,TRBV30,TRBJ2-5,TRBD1,TGTGCCTGGAGTATAGGACAGGGGAGAGGAGAGACCCAGTACTTC,CAWSIGQGRGETQYF
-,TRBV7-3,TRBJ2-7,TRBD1,TGTGCCAGCAGCTCGGGACAGTTGGGTCACCAGTACTTC,CASSSGQLGHQYF
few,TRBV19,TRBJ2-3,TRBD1,TGTGCCAGTAGTGACAGGGGGAGCACAGATACGCAGTATTTT,CASSDRGSTDTQYF
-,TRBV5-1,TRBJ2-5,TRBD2,TGCGCCAGCAGCCCCGGCCAAGCGGGGTTCCCCCCGGGAGAGACCCAGTACTTC,CASSPGQAGFPPGETQYF
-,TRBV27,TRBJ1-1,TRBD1,TGTGCCAGCAGTACCCGGGACAGGGGTTACACTGAAGCTTTCTTT,CASSTRDRGYTEAFF
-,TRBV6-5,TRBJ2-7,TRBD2,TGTGCCAGCAGGCCGGGACTAGCGGGAGGGTACGAGCAGTACTTC,CASRPGLAGGYEQYF
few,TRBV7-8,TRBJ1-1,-,TGTGCCAGCAGCTTAGAACAGGCGAGGGAAGCTTTCTTT,CASSLEQAREAFF
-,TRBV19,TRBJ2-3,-,TGTGCCAGTAGTCCACAGGGATCGGGTACGCAGTATTTT,CASSPQGSGTQYF
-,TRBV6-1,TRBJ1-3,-,TGTGCCAGCAGTGAGCAGCCCGGGGACTCTGGAAACACCATATATTTT,CASSEQPGDSGNTIYF
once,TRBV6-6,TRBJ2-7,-,TGTGCCAGCAAGGGGCCCGCCATCTACGAGCAGTACTTC,CASKGPAIYEQYF
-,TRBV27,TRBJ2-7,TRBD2,TGTGCCAGCAGCGGGGGAGGGGAGTTAGCCTACGAGCAGTACTTC,CASSGGGELAYEQYF
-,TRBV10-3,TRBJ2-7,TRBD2,TGTGCCATCAGTGAAGGCGGGGGGATCCCCTACGAGCAGTACTTC,CAISEGGGIPYEQYF
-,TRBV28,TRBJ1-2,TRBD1,TGTGCCAGCAGCGGACAGGGCCTGACCTATGGCTACACCTTC,CASSGQGLTYGYTF
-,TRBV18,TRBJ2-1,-,TGTGCCAGCTCACCACCGGCTAGCGAGCAGTTCTTC,CASSPPASEQFF
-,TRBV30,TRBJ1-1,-,TGTGCCTGGAGTGTACAGGTATTTGAAGCTTTCTTT,CAWSVQVFEAFF
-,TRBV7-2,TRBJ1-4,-,TGTGCCAGCAGCTTAGTCAGGGAGGCGAAAAAACTGTTTTTT,CASSLVREAKKLFF
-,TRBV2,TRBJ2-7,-,TGTGCCAGTTTCGGGCAGACGGACAAATTCCGCTCCTACGAGCAGTACTTC,CASFGQTDKFRSYEQYF
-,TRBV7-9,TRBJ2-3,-,TGTGCCAGCAGCTTCGGGGATGGTCCGGCGGATACGCAGTATTTT,CASSFGDGPADTQYF
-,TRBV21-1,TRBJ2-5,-,TGTGCCAGCAGCAAAGAAGGACTAGCGGGAGGTGAGACCCAGTACTTC,CASSKEGLAGGETQYF
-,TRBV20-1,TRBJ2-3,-,TGCAGTGCGTATCGGACAGATACGCAGTATTTT,CSAYRTDTQYF
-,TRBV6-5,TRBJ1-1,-,TGTGCCAGCAGTTACATGGGGCGGGGCACTGAAGCTTTCTTT,CASSYMGRGTEAFF
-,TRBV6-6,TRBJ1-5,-,TGTGCCAGCACCCACCGGGGAGGCGGCAATCAGCCCCAGCATTTT,CASTHRGGGNQPQHF
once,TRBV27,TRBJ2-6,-,TGTGCCAGCAGCTATTTCTCTGGGGCCAACGTCCTGACTTTC,CASSYFSGANVLTF
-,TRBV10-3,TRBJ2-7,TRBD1,TGTGCCATCAGTGAGCCGGGACAGGGGGTTTACGAGCAGTACTTC,CAISEPGQGVYEQYF
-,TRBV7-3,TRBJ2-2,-,TGTGCCAGCAGCTTGGGACTGGTCGCCGGGGAGCTGTTTTTT,CASSLGLVAGELFF
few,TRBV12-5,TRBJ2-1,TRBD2,TGTGCTAGTGGTTTGGCAGCGGGGGCCTCCTACAATGAGCAGTTCTTC,CASGLAAGASYNEQFF
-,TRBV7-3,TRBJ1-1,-,TGTGCCAGCAGCCGCGAGGGACACCCGAACACTGAAGCTTTCTTT,CASSREGHPNTEAFF
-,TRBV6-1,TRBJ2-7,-,TGTGCCAGCAGTCCCCCCGGGAGATACCACTACGAGCAGTACTTC,CASSPPGRYHYEQYF
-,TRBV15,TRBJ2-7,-,TGTGCCACCAGCAGCCCCGGACAGAGCTACGAGCAGTACTTC,CATSSPGQSYEQYF
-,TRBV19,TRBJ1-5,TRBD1,TGTGCCAGTAGTAATGGGCAGGGGGGCCCTCCAGTCGATCAGCCCCAGCATTTT,CASSNGQGGPPVDQPQHF
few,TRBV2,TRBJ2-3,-,TGTGCCAGCAGTGAAGCCCGCCGGGGTTCAGATACGCAGTATTTT,CASSEARRGSDTQYF
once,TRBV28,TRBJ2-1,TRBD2,TGTGCCAGCAGTCTCCTAACGGGGGAGGGCAATGAGCAGTTCTTC,CASSLLTGEGNEQFF
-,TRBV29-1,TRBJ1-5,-,TGCAGCGTTGACACAGGGAGCCCAGGGCCCCAGCATTTT,CSVDTGSPGPQHF
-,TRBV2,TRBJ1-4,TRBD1,TGTGCCAGCAGCGGGACAGTCGTTAATGAAAAACTGTTTTTT,CASSGTVVNEKLFF
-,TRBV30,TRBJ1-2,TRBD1,TGTGCCTGGAGCGTATTTTTAGGACAGGGGGTACCTGGCTACACCTTC,CAWSVFLGQGVPGYTF
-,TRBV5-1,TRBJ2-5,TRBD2,TGCGCCAGCAGCTTGCTAGCGGGGGCGCGAGAGACCCAGTACTTC,CASSLLAGARETQYF
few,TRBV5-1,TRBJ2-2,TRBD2,TGCGCCAGCAGTTACCGGGGGGACACCGGGGAGCTGTTTTTT,CASSYRGDTGELFF
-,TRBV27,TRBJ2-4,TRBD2,TGTGCCAGCAGTTCTCGACCGGGACTAGCGGGGAGAAACATTCAGTACTTC,CASSSRPGLAGRNIQYF
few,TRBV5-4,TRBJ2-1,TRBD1,TGTGCCAGCAGAAGGGACAGGGGCGACAATGAGCAGTTCTTC,CASRRDRGDNEQFF
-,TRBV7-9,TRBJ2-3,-,TGTGCCAGCAGCTTCAGTCTGAGCACAGATACGCAGTATTTT,CASSFSLSTDTQYF
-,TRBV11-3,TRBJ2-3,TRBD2,TGTGCCAGCAGCTTAGATCGGGACTACCATACGCAGTATTTT,CASSLDRDYHTQYF
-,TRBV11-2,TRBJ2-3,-,TGTGCCAGCAGCTTAGATTTGGCTAGCGCAGATACGCAGTATTTT,CASSLDLASADTQYF
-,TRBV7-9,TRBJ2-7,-,TGTGCCAGCAGCTTCTACCCCCCTAGCTACGAGCAGTACTTC,CASSFYPPSYEQYF
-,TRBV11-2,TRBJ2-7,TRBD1,TGTGCCAGCAGCTGGGACAGGGGGCACTACGAGCAGTACTTC,CASSWDRGHYEQYF
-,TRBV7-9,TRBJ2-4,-,TGTGCCAGCAGCTCCTACGGATTCAGACAAGCCAAAAACATTCAGTACTTC,CASSSYGFRQAKNIQYF